Below are 10 T cell receptor beta chains sequenced from a single sample in a study of T cells after yellow fever vaccination. MiXCR, run by TCRdb on the 5' RACE reads, gives a single entry per CDR3 protein. The sample holds fewer than 400,000 distinct CDR3 sequences, about 10% seen once. The source material was CD4+ T cells sorted from PBMCs, sampled 45 days after the yellow fever booster vaccination. The receptors come from a man between 18 and 29 years old who received the YFV17D yellow fever vaccine.

This clonotype was seen a few times. V usage is TRBV9 and J usage is TRBJ2-2; 9 bases agree with TRBD1. Germline V gives CDR1 SGDLS, CDR2 YYNGEE. The CDR3 length is 15 residues. V was clipped by 4 bases and J by 5 bases; unmatched bases: 6. The CDR3 bases are TGTGCCAGCAGCTGGACAGGGGTCGTGACCGGGGAGCTGTTTTTT. The encoded protein is CASSWTGVVTGELFF. Filled out from reference TRBV9 and TRBJ2-2, the complete variable domain reads DSGVTQTPKHLITATGQRVTLRCSPRSGDLSVYWYQQSLDQGLQFLIQYYNGEERAKGNILERFSAQQFPDLHSELNLSSLELGDSALYFCASSWTGVVTGELFFGEGSRLTVL.

Only a few counts were recorded for this clonotype. This rearrangement joins TRBV7-2 to TRBJ2-7, with 14 nucleotides matching TRBD2. Germline V CDR1 and CDR2: SGHTA, FQGNSA. This CDR3 is 16 amino acids long. The trim removed 1 base at V and 1 base at J, leaving 0 bases unmatched. The CDR3 coding sequence is TGTGCCAGCAGCTTAGGACTAGCGGGGGGGTCCTACGAGCAGTACTTC. As protein: CASSLGLAGGSYEQYF.

The genes are TRBV5-1 and TRBJ2-7; D unresolved. Germline CDR1 and CDR2: SGHRS and YFSETQ. V lost 0 bases and J 0 bases, leaving 7 bases between the germline ends. The CDR3 spans 14 residues. Here the CDR3 reads CASSLGPGSYEQYV. CDR3 nucleotide sequence: TGCGCCAGCAGCTTGGGACCGGGCTCCTACGAGCAGTACGTC.

The V gene is TRBV20-1, the J gene TRBJ2-7; D possibly corresponds to TRBD2 (6 bases). The CDR3 loop spans 13 amino acids. V lost 4 bases and J lost 7, with 17 bases in between. Germline V gives CDR1 DFQATT, CDR2 SNEGSKA (reference sequence). Here the CDR3 reads CSAISGVAKEQYF. CDR3 nucleotide sequence: TGCAGTGCTATCTCGGGGGTGGCGAAGGAGCAGTACTTC.

This clonotype was observed a handful of times. The V call is TRBV14, the J call TRBJ2-3, with 11 bases that match TRBD2. Germline CDR1 is SGHDN and CDR2 is FVKESK. After removal of 8 bases from V and 11 bases from J, the junction contained 9 bases not matched to a gene. This CDR3 contains 13 residues. The CDR3 loop is CASSGTSGLRQYF. The CDR3 DNA reads TGTGCCAGCTCCGGGACTAGCGGCTTAAGGCAGTATTTT.

This clonotype was counted only a few times. The gene calls are TRBV7-9 and TRBJ1-2, with 7 bases fitting TRBD1. CDR3 length: 14 amino acids. Germline V gives CDR1 SEHNR, CDR2 FQNEAQ (reference sequence). J gave up 2 bases and V 3 bases, and 3 bases lay outside the gene matches. In DNA form, the CDR3 reads TGTGCCAGCAGCTTTTGGGACAGAAACTATGGCTACACCTTC. Translated, it gives CASSFWDRNYGYTF.

This clonotype came up a few times. The V call is TRBV12-3 or TRBV12-4, the J call TRBJ2-1, with D possibly being TRBD2 (5 bases). V dropped 1 base and J dropped 7 bases, with 11 bases sitting between them. The CDR3 is 14 residues long. The CDR3 coding sequence is TGTGCCAGCAGTTTAGGGAGCGGTCATAATGAGCAGTTCTTC. Translation: CASSLGSGHNEQFF.

This rearrangement joins TRBV30 to TRBJ1-5, with D possibly being TRBD1 (5 bases). CDR1 is GTSNPN, CDR2 SVGIG, per germline (reference sequence). The CDR3 runs to 14 residues. Trimming took off 3 bases at V and 6 bases at J, with 15 bases between the two ends. In DNA form, the CDR3 reads TGTGCCTGGAGGACGAGGGGTATCAGTCAGCCCCAGCATTTT. Amino acids: CAWRTRGISQPQHF.

The rearrangement links TRBV11-2 to TRBJ1-1, with 9 bases fitting TRBD1. Trimming cost V 1 base and J 1 base; bases outside gene matches: 4. This CDR3 is 16 amino acids long. CDR1 is SGHAT and CDR2 is FQNNGV in the germline V gene. CDR3 loop: CASSLGKGQGNTEAFF. The CDR3 DNA reads as TGTGCCAGCAGCTTAGGAAAGGGACAGGGGAACACTGAAGCTTTCTTT.

The chain recombines TRBV30 with TRBJ1-2; 7 nucleotides match TRBD1. This CDR3 has 13 amino acids. The germline V gene encodes CDR1 GTSNPN and CDR2 SVGIG (reference sequence). Germline trimming cut 5 bases from V and 4 bases from J; bases unmatched to any gene: 7. The CDR3 DNA is TGTGCCTGGGGATATCAGGGGGTCTATGGCTACACCTTC. Translated, it gives CAWGYQGVYGYTF.